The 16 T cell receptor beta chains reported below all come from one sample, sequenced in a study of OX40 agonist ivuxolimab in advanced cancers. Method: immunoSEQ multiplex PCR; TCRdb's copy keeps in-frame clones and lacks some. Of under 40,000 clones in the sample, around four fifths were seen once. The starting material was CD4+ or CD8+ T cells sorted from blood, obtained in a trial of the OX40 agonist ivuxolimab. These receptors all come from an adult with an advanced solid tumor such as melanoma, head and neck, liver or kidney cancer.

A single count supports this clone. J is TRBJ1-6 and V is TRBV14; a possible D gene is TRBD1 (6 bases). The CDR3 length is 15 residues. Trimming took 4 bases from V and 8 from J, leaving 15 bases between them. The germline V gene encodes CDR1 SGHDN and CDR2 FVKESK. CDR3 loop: CASSLRGQGDSPLHF. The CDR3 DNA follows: TGTGCCAGCAGCCTTCGGGGGCAGGGAGATTCACCCCTCCACTTT.

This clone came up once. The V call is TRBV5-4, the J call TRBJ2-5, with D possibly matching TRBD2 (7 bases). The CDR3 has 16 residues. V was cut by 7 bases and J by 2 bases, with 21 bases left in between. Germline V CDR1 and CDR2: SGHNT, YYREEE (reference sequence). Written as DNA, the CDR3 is TGTGCCAGCTCAAGGGGGGGAGCGACACCACAAGAGACCCAGTACTTC. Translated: CASSRGGATPQETQYF.

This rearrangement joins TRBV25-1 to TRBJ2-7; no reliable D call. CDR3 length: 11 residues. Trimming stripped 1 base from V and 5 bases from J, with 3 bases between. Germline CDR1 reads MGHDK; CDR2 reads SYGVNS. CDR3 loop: CASSELNEQYF. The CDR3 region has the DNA TGTGCCAGCAGTGAATTGAACGAGCAGTACTTC.

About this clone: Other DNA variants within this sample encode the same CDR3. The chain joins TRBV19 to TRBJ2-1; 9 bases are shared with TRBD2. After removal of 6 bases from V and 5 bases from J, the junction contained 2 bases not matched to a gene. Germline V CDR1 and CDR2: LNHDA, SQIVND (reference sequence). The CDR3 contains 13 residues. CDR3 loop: CASSGLANNEQFF. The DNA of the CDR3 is TGTGCCAGTAGCGGACTAGCGAACAATGAGCAGTTCTTC. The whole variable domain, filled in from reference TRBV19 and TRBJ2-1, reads DGGITQSPKYLFRKEGQNVTLSCEQNLNHDAMYWYRQDPGQGLRLIYYSQIVNDFQKGDIAEGYSVSREKKESFPLTVTSAQKNPTAFYLCASSGLANNEQFFGPGTRLTVL.

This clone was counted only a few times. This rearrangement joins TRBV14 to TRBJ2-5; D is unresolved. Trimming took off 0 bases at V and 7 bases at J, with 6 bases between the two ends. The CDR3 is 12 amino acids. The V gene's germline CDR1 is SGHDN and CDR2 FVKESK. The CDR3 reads CASSQDRWTQYF. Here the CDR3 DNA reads TGTGCCAGCAGCCAAGATCGCTGGACCCAGTACTTC.

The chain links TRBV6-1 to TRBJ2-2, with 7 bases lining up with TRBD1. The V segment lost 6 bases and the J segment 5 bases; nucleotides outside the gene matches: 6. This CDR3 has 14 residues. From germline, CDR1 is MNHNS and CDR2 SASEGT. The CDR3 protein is CASRLDRDTGELFF. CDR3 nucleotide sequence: TGTGCCAGCAGATTAGACAGGGATACCGGGGAGCTGTTTTTT.

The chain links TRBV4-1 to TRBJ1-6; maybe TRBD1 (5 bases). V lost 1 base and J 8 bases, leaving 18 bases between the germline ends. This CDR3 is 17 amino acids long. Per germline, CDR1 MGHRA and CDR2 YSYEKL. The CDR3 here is CASSQVPPPGMDSPLHF. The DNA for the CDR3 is TGCGCCAGCAGCCAAGTTCCCCCTCCAGGGATGGATTCACCCCTCCACTTT.

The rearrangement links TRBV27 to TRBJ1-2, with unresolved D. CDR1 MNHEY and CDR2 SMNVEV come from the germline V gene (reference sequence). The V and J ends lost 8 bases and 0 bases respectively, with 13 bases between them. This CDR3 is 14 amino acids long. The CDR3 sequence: CASWEVGSNYGYTF. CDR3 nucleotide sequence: TGTGCCAGCTGGGAGGTGGGATCTAACTATGGCTACACCTTC.

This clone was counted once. CDR3 nucleotides: TGTGCCAGCAGCTTAGTCCCTTCGAGGAGCGGTAACTATGGCTACACCTTC. Its translation: CASSLVPSRSGNYGYTF. The chain joins TRBV7-8 to TRBJ1-2; no firm D call. This CDR3 is 17 amino acids long. The V end lost 1 base, the J end lost 1 base, and 16 bases lay between the germline ends. From germline, CDR1 is SGHVS and CDR2 FQNEAQ.

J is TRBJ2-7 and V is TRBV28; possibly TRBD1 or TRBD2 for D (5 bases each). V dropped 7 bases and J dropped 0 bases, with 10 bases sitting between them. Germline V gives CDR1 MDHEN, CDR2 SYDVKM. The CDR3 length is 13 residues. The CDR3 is CASIGGSSYEQYF. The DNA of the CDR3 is TGTGCCAGCATTGGGGGTAGCTCCTACGAGCAGTACTTC.

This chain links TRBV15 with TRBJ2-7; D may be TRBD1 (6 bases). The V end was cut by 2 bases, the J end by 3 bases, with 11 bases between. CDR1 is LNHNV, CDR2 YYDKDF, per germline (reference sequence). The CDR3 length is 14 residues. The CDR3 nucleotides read TGTGCCACCAGCAGATACAGGGAGTACTACGAGCAGTACTTC. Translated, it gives CATSRYREYYEQYF.

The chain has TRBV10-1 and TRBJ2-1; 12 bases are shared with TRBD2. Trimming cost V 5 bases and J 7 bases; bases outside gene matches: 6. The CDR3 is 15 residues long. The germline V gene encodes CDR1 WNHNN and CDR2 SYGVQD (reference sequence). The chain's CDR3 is CASSSTSGRRNEQFF. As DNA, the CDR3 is TGCGCCAGCAGTTCGACTAGCGGGAGAAGGAATGAGCAGTTCTTC.

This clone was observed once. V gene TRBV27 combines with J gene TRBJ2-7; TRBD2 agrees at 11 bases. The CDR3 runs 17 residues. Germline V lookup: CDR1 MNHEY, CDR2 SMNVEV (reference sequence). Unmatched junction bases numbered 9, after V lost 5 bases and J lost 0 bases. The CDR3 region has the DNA TGTGCCAGCAGTACCCTAGCGGGGGGACTTAGCTCCTACGAGCAGTACTTC. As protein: CASSTLAGGLSSYEQYF.

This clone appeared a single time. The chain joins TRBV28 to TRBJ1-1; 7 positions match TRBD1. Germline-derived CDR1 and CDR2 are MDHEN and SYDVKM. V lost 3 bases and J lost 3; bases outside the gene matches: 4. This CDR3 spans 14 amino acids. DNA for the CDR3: TGTGCCAGCAGTTTGATCCAGGGGGACACTGAAGCTTTCTTT. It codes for CASSLIQGDTEAFF.

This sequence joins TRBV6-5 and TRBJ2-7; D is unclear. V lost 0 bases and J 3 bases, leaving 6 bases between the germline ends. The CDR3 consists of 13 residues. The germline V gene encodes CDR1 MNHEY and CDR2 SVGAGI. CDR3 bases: TGTGCCAGCAGTTACTCGAGTCTCTACGAGCAGTACTTC. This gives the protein CASSYSSLYEQYF.

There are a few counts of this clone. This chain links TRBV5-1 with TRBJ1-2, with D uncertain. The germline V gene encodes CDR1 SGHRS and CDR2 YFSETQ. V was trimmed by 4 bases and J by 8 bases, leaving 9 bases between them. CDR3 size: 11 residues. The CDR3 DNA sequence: TGCGCCAGCAGCCCCGGCAGCGGCTACACCTTC. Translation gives CASSPGSGYTF.